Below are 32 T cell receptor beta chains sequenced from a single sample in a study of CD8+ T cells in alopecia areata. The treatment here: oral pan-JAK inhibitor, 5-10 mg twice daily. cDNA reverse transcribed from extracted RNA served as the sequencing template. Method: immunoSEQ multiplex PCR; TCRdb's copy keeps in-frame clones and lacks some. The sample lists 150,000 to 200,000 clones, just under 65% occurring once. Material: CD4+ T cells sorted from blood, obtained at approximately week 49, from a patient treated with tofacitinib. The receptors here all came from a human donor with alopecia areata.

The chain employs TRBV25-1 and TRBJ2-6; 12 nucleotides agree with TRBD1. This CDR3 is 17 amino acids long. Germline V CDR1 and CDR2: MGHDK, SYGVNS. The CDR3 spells CATTGTGGFGGANVLTF. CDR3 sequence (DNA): TGTGCTACGACCGGGACAGGGGGCTTTGGTGGGGCCAACGTCCTGACTTTC. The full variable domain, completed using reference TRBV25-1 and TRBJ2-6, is EADIYQTPRYLVIGTGKKITLECSQTMGHDKMYWYQQDPGMELHLIHYSYGVNSTEKGDLSSESTVSRIRTEHFPLTLESARPSHTSQYLCATTGTGGFGGANVLTFGAGSRLTVL.

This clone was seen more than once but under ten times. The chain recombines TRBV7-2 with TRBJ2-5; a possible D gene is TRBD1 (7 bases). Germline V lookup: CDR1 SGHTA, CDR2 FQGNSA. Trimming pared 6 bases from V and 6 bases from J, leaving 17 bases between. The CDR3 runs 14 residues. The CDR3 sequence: CASSTRQGGKTQYF. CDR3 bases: TGTGCCAGCAGTACCCGGCAGGGGGGAAAGACCCAGTACTTC.

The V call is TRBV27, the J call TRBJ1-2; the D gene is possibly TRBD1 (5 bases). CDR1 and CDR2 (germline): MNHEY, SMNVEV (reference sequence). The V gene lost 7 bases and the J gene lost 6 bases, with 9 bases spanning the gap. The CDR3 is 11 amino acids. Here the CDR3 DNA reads TGTGCCAGCATGGGGGGTAATGGCTACACCTTC. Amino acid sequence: CASMGGNGYTF.

CDR3 sequence reads: CSARENFRDTF. In DNA, the CDR3 is TGCAGTGCTAGAGAAAACTTCCGGGACACCTTC. The chain links TRBV20-1 to TRBJ1-2; no firm D call. This CDR3 has 11 residues. Trimming stripped 0 bases from V and 12 bases from J, with 11 bases between. Germline assignment: CDR1 DFQATT and CDR2 SNEGSKA (reference sequence).

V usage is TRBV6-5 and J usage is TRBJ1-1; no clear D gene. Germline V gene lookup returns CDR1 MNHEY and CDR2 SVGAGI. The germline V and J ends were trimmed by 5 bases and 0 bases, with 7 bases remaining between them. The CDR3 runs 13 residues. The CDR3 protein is CASSKEMNTEAFF. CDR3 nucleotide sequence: TGTGCCAGCAGTAAAGAAATGAACACTGAAGCTTTCTTT.

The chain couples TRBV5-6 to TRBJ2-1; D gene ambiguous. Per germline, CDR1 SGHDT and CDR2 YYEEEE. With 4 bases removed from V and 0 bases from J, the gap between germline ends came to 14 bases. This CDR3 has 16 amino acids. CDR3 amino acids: CASSVDFSSSYNEQFF. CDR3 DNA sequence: TGTGCCAGCAGCGTAGACTTCTCGAGCTCCTACAATGAGCAGTTCTTC.

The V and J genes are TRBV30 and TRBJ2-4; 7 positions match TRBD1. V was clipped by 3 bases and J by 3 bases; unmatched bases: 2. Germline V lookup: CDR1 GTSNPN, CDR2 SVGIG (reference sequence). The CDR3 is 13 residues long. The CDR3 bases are TGTGCCTGGAGGGGGGACAGCAAAAACATTCAGTACTTC. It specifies CAWRGDSKNIQYF.

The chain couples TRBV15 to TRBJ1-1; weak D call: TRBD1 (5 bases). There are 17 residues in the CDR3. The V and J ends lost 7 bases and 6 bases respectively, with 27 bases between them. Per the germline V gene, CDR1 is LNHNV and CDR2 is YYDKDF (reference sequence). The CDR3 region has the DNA TGTGCCACCACACAGGATAAATGGGACTCCCCTGGGGCTGAAGCTTTCTTT. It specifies CATTQDKWDSPGAEAFF. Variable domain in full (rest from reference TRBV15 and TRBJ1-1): DAMVIQNPRYQVTQFGKPVTLSCSQTLNHNVMYWYQQKSSQAPKLLFHYYDKDFNNEADTPDNFQSRRPNTSFCFLDIRSPGLGDTAMYLCATTQDKWDSPGAEAFFGQGTRLTVV.

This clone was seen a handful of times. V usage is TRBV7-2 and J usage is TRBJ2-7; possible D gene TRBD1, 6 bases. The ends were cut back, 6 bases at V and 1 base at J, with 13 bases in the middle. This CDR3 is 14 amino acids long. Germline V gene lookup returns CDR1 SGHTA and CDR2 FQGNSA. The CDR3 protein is CASSPRQGSYEQYF. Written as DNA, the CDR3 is TGTGCCAGCAGTCCCCGGCAGGGGTCCTACGAGCAGTACTTC.

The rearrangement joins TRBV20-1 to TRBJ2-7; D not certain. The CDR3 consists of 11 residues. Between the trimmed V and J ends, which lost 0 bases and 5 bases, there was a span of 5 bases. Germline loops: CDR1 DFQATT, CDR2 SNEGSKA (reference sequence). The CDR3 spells CSARDRHEQYF. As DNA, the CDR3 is TGCAGTGCTAGAGATCGGCACGAGCAGTACTTC.

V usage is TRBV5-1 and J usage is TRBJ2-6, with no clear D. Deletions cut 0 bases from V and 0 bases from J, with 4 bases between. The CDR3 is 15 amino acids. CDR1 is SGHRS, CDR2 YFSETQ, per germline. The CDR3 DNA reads TGCGCCAGCAGCTTGGTGGGCTCTGGGGCCAACGTCCTGACTTTC. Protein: CASSLVGSGANVLTF.

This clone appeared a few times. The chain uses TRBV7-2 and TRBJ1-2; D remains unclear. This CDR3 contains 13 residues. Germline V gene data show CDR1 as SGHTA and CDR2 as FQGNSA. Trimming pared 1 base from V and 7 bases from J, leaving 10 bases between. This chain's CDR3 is CASSLVVGGGYTF. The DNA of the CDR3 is TGTGCCAGCAGCTTAGTAGTGGGCGGTGGCTACACCTTC.

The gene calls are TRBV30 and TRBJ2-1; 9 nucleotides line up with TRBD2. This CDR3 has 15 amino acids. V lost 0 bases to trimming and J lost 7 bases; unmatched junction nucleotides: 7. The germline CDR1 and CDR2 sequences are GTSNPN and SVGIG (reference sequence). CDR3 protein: CAWSVVAGAKNEQFF. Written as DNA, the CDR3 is TGTGCCTGGAGTGTCGTAGCGGGGGCGAAAAATGAGCAGTTCTTC.

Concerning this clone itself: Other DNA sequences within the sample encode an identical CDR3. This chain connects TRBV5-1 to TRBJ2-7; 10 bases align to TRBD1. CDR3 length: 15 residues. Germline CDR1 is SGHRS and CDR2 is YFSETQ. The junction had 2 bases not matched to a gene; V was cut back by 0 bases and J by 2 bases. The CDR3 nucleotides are TGCGCCAGCAGCTTGGCCGGACAGGGGGCCTACGAGCAGTACTTC. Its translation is CASSLAGQGAYEQYF. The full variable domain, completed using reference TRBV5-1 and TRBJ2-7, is KAGVTQTPRYLIKTRGQQVTLSCSPISGHRSVSWYQQTPGQGLQFLFEYFSETQRNKGNFPGRFSGRQFSNSRSEMNVSTLELGDSALYLCASSLAGQGAYEQYFGPGTRLTVT.

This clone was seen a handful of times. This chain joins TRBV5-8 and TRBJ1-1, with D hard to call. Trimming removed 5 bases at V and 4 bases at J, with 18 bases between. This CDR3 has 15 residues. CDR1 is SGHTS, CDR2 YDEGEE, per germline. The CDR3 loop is CASSHPSSRRTEAFF. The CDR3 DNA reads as TGTGCCAGCAGTCACCCCTCCTCGAGACGCACTGAAGCTTTCTTT.

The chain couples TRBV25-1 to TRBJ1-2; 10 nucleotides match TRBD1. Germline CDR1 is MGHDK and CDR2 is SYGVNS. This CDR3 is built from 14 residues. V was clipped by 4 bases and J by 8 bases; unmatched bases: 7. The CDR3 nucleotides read TGTGCCAGCAGTGCTCAGACAGGGGGCGGCGGCTACACCTTC. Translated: CASSAQTGGGGYTF.

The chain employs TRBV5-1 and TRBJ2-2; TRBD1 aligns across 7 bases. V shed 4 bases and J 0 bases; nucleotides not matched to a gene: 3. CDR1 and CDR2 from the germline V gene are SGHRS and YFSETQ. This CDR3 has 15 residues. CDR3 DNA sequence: TGCGCCAGCAGCAAAGACAGGGCGAACACCGGGGAGCTGTTTTTT. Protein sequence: CASSKDRANTGELFF.

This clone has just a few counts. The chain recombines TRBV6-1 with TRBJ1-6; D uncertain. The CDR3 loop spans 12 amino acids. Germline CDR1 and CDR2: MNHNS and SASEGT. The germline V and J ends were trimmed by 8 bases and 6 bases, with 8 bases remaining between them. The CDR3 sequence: CASRPTNSPLHF. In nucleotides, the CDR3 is TGTGCCAGCCGCCCGACTAATTCACCCCTCCACTTT.

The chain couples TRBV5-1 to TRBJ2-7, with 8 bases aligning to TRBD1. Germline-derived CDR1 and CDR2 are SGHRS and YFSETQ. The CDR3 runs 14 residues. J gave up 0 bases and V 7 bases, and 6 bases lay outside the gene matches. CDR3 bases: TGCGCCAGCCGTCGGGACAGGTTCTCCTACGAGCAGTACTTC. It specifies CASRRDRFSYEQYF.

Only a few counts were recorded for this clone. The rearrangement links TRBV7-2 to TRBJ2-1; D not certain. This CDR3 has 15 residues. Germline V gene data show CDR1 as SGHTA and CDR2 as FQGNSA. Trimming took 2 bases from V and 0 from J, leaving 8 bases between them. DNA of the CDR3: TGTGCCAGCAGCTTACTCGGCAGCTCCTACAATGAGCAGTTCTTC. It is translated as CASSLLGSSYNEQFF.

The CDR3 spells CASTRTGSFTDTQYF. The CDR3 DNA reads TGTGCCAGCACCAGGACTGGGTCATTCACAGATACGCAGTATTTT. The J gene is TRBJ2-3, the V gene TRBV5-6, with a possible D match to TRBD2 (5 bases). Germline lookup yields CDR1 SGHDT and CDR2 YYEEEE. This CDR3 has 15 amino acids. V lost 6 bases and J lost 2, with 16 bases in between.

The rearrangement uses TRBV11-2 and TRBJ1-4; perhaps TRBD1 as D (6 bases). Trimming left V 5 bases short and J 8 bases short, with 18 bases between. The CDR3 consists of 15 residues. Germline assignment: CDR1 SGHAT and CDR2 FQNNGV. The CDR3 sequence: CASSRAGGQGEKLFF. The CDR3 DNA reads TGTGCCAGCAGCCGCGCGGGGGGGCAGGGCGAAAAACTGTTTTTT.

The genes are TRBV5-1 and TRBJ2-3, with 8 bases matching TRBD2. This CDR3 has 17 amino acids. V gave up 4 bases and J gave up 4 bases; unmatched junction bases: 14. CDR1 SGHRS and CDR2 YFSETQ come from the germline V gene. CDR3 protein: CASSLTSDWSSPDTQYF. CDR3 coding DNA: TGCGCCAGCAGCCTGACTAGCGACTGGTCCTCGCCAGATACGCAGTATTTT.

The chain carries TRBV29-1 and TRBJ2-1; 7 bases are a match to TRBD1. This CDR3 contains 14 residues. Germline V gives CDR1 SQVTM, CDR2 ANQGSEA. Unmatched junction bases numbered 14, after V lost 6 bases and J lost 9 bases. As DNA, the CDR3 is TGCAGCGTCGATCCGGGACAGAGTTCGAGTGAGCAGTTCTTC. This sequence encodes CSVDPGQSSSEQFF.

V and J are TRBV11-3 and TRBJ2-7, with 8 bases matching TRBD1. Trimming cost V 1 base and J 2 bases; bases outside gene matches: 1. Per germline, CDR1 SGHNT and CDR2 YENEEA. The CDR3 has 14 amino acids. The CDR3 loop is CASSLGTGPYEQYF. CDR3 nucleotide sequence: TGTGCCAGCAGCTTAGGGACAGGGCCCTACGAGCAGTACTTC.

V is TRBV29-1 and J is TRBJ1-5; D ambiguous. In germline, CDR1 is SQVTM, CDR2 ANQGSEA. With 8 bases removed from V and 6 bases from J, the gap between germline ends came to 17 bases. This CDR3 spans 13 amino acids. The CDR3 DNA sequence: TGCAGCCTGGGAGGCGGACCGGGTCAGCCCCAGCATTTT. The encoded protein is CSLGGGPGQPQHF.

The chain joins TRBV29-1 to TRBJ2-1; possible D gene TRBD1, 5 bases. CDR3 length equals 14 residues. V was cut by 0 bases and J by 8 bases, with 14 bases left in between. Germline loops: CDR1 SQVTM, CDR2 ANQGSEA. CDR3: CSVEDRVKGHEQFF. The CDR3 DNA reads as TGCAGCGTTGAAGATCGTGTAAAGGGGCATGAGCAGTTCTTC.

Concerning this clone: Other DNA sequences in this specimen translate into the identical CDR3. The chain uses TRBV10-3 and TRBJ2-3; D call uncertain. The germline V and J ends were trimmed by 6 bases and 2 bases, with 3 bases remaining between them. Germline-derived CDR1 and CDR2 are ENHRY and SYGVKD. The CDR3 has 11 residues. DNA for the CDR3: TGTGCCATCAGCACCACAGATACGCAGTATTTT. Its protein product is CAISTTDTQYF.

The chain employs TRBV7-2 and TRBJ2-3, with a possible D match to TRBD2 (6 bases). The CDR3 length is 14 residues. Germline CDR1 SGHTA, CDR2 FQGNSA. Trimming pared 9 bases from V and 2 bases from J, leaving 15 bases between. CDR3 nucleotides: TGTGCCAGTACTACGTGGGACTTCACAGATACGCAGTATTTT. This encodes CASTTWDFTDTQYF.

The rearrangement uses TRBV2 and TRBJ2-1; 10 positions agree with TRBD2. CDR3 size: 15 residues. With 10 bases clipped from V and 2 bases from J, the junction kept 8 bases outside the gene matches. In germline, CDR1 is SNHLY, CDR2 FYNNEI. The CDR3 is CATNPAGGTYNEQFF. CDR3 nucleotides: TGTGCCACAAACCCAGCGGGGGGGACCTACAATGAGCAGTTCTTC.

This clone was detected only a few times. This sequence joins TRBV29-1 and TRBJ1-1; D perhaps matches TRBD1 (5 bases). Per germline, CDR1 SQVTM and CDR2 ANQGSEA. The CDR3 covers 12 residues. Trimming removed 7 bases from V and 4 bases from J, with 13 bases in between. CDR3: CSASGGGTEAFF. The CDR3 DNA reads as TGCAGCGCTAGCGGGGGTGGCACTGAAGCTTTCTTT.

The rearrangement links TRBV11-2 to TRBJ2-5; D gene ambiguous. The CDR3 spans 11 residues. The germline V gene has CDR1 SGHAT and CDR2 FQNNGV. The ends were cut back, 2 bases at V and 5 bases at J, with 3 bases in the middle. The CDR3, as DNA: TGTGCCAGCAGCTTAACGGAGACCCAGTACTTC. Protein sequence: CASSLTETQYF.